The rows below give T cell receptor beta chains drawn from one sample of a study of PD-1 blockade in classical Hodgkin lymphoma. TCRdb's table, derived via immunoSEQ multiplex PCR, lists solely in-frame clones and lacks some. The table includes about 4,600 clones, under 70% detected once. The material was peripheral blood mononuclear cells (PBMCs), obtained before the fourth cycle of nivolumab. The receptors shown here come from a human donor with classical Hodgkin lymphoma. CDR3s include the opening cysteine and the closing phenylalanine or tryptophan. A D gene is named only where the DNA matches it firmly. The listing skips clone size in some rows; elsewhere it reads once, few, many or a size class.

size	V	J	D	CDR3	DNA
.	TRBV9	TRBJ1-4	TRBD1	CASSPRTGAEINEKLFF	TGTGCCAGCAGCCCAAGGACAGGCGCCGAAATTAATGAAAAACTGTTTTTT
few	TRBV9	TRBJ1-6	TRBD1	CASTQGDGDSPLHF	TGTGCCAGCACCCAGGGGGACGGGGATTCACCCCTCCACTTT
.	TRBV6-6	TRBJ2-7	.	CATKRQVSYEQYF	TGTGCCACCAAAAGACAGGTTTCTTACGAGCAGTACTTC
.	TRBV7-2	TRBJ2-5	.	CASTLLRAGQETQYF	TGTGCCAGCACCCTGTTAAGGGCTGGACAAGAGACCCAGTACTTC
.	TRBV18	TRBJ2-7	TRBD2	CASSLGLAGAEQYF	TGTGCCAGCTCTCTTGGGCTAGCGGGAGCAGAGCAGTACTTC
once	TRBV2	TRBJ2-7	TRBD2	CASSSAGTILDEQYF	TGTGCCAGCAGCTCCGCCGGGACTATCCTCGACGAGCAGTACTTC
once	TRBV27	TRBJ2-3	.	CASRTNTDTQYF	TGTGCCAGCAGGACAAACACAGATACGCAGTATTTT
.	TRBV7-9	TRBJ1-5	.	CAVRANQPQHF	TGTGCCGTCAGGGCGAATCAGCCCCAGCATTTT
.	TRBV2	TRBJ2-2	TRBD1	CARGQGAGELFF	TGTGCCAGGGGACAGGGGGCCGGGGAGCTGTTTTTT
.	TRBV10-3	TRBJ1-5	.	CATQGPGTNQPQHF	TGTGCCACCCAAGGCCCAGGGACCAATCAGCCCCAGCATTTT
.	TRBV19	TRBJ2-2	TRBD1	CASRVTGTGVSGELFF	TGTGCCAGTAGGGTCACCGGGACAGGGGTCTCCGGGGAGCTGTTTTTT
.	TRBV7-6	TRBJ2-5	TRBD1	CASSLGTGGRTQYF	TGTGCCAGCAGCTTAGGGACAGGGGGCCGGACCCAGTACTTC
.	TRBV28	TRBJ2-1	TRBD2	CASRNLLAGESSEQFF	TGTGCCAGCCGTAACCTTTTAGCGGGAGAATCGAGTGAGCAGTTCTTC
few	TRBV7-2	TRBJ1-5	.	CASSKPGGLGQPQHF	TGTGCCAGCAGCAAACCGGGAGGTTTGGGGCAGCCCCAGCATTTT
.	TRBV6-5	TRBJ1-1	.	CASSLGRASTEAFF	TGTGCCAGCAGTTTAGGCAGGGCCTCCACTGAAGCTTTCTTT
.	TRBV19	TRBJ1-3	.	CASSKLREGNTIYF	TGTGCCAGTAGTAAACTGAGGGAAGGAAACACCATATATTTT
.	TRBV4-1	TRBJ1-6	.	CASSQDWSRPGSPLHF	TGCGCCAGCAGCCAAGATTGGTCGAGGCCGGGTTCACCCCTCCACTTT
.	TRBV4-2	TRBJ2-7	TRBD2	CASSLRLAGTYEQYF	TGTGCCAGCAGCCTCCGACTAGCGGGGACCTACGAGCAGTACTTC
.	TRBV29-1	TRBJ1-2	.	CSAFPLSGYTF	TGCAGCGCGTTCCCCTTATCTGGCTACACCTTC
.	TRBV11-3	TRBJ1-6	.	CASSQDGEGSPLHF	TGTGCCAGCAGTCAAGACGGAGAGGGTTCACCCCTCCACTTT
.	TRBV9	TRBJ1-3	.	CASSPPQSSGNTIYF	TGTGCCAGCAGCCCCCCTCAATCCTCTGGAAACACCATATATTTT
.	TRBV18	TRBJ1-4	.	CASSPAGAGNEKLFF	TGTGCCAGCTCACCTGCAGGGGCAGGTAATGAAAAACTGTTTTTT
.	TRBV4-1	TRBJ2-1	TRBD2	CASSQGGLAGHNEQFF	TGCGCCAGCAGCCAAGGGGGACTAGCGGGCCACAATGAGCAGTTCTTC
.	TRBV9	TRBJ2-1	.	CASSQGSGYNEQFF	TGTGCCAGCTCGCAGGGGAGCGGCTACAATGAGCAGTTCTTC
.	TRBV7-2	TRBJ1-3	.	CASSLGQGFSGNTIYF	TGTGCCAGCAGCTTAGGGCAGGGTTTCTCTGGAAACACCATATATTTT
once	TRBV28	TRBJ1-5	.	CASSSPYQPQHF	TGTGCCAGCAGTTCCCCTTATCAGCCCCAGCATTTT
.	TRBV15	TRBJ2-1	TRBD2	CATSRSSRVVAGGDEQFF	TGTGCCACCAGCAGATCCTCAAGAGTGGTAGCGGGAGGAGATGAGCAGTTCTTC
.	TRBV7-9	TRBJ1-6	.	CASSFITGPNNSPLHF	TGTGCCAGCAGCTTTATCACCGGGCCAAATAATTCACCCCTCCACTTT
once	TRBV30	TRBJ2-2	.	CAWSGLGGTGELFF	TGTGCCTGGAGCGGGCTAGGGGGCACCGGGGAGCTGTTTTTT
few	TRBV18	TRBJ2-7	.	CASSPGHPRPEQYF	TGTGCCAGCTCCCCGGGCCATCCACGACCCGAGCAGTACTTC
.	TRBV6-5	TRBJ2-7	TRBD1	CASSRRQGGNEQYF	TGTGCCAGCAGCCGCAGACAGGGTGGGAACGAGCAGTACTTC
.	TRBV7-9	TRBJ2-3	TRBD2	CASSLRLAGDTDTQYF	TGTGCCAGCAGCTTACGACTAGCGGGAGACACAGATACGCAGTATTTT
.	TRBV21-1	TRBJ2-3	.	CASSKTAPLPGSSGTDTQYF	TGTGCCAGCAGCAAAACTGCTCCCCTCCCCGGGAGCAGCGGCACAGATACGCAGTATTTT
once	TRBV19	TRBJ2-2	.	CASSMLGLGRDTGELFF	TGTGCCAGTAGTATGTTGGGTTTGGGCAGGGACACCGGGGAGCTGTTTTTT
few	TRBV5-1	TRBJ1-6	.	CASSLAWTDNSPLHF	TGCGCCAGCAGCTTGGCGTGGACAGATAATTCACCCCTCCACTTT
.	TRBV7-7	TRBJ2-3	.	CASRTQYF	TGTGCTAGCCGTACGCAGTATTTT
.	TRBV5-1	TRBJ1-4	.	CASSLGAATNEKLFF	TGCGCCAGCAGCTTGGGGGCGGCAACTAATGAAAAACTGTTTTTT
.	TRBV29-1	TRBJ1-2	TRBD1	CSVNRGYGYTF	TGCAGCGTTAACAGGGGTTATGGCTACACCTTC
.	TRBV2	TRBJ2-5	.	CASSTYDRTGTQYF	TGTGCCAGCAGCACCTACGACAGGACTGGGACCCAGTACTTC
.	TRBV18	TRBJ1-4	TRBD1	CASSPRQGPNEKLFF	TGTGCCAGCTCACCTCGACAGGGCCCCAATGAAAAACTGTTTTTT
once	TRBV19	TRBJ2-1	TRBD2	CASSTGTSFNNEQFF	TGTGCCAGTAGTACCGGGACTAGCTTCAACAATGAGCAGTTCTTC
.	TRBV11-3	TRBJ2-1	TRBD1	CASSSTGTGAYNEQFF	TGTGCCAGCAGCTCGACCGGGACAGGGGCGTACAATGAGCAGTTCTTC
.	TRBV10-2	TRBJ2-5	.	CASKLPALSEQYF	TGCGCCAGCAAGCTACCGGCCCTTTCTGAGCAGTACTTC
.	TRBV4-1	TRBJ2-7	.	CASSQDLPPNSYEQYF	TGCGCCAGCAGCCAAGATCTGCCACCCAACTCCTACGAGCAGTACTTC
.	TRBV19	TRBJ2-7	.	CASSRGGTTYEQYF	TGTGCCAGTAGTAGGGGCGGGACCACCTACGAGCAGTACTTC
.	TRBV5-8	TRBJ1-5	.	CASSLYPGPGAYQPQHF	TGTGCCAGCAGCTTGTACCCGGGCCCGGGGGCCTATCAGCCCCAGCATTTT
.	TRBV11-2	TRBJ2-7	TRBD1	CASSQPGQGDYEQYF	TGTGCCAGCAGTCAACCGGGACAGGGGGACTACGAGCAGTACTTC
.	TRBV14	TRBJ2-1	.	CASSPIPPWKDEQFF	TGTGCCAGCAGCCCAATCCCCCCGTGGAAGGATGAGCAGTTCTTC
.	TRBV5-1	TRBJ2-2	.	CASSLVGGSNTGELFF	TGCGCCAGCAGCTTGGTGGGGGGTTCGAACACCGGGGAGCTGTTTTTT
few	TRBV7-2	TRBJ2-3	.	CASSPSTADTQYF	TGTGCCAGCAGCCCCTCTACAGCAGATACGCAGTATTTT
few	TRBV10-3	TRBJ2-3	.	CAISETGGITDTQYF	TGTGCCATCAGTGAGACGGGCGGGATCACAGATACGCAGTATTTT
once	TRBV15	TRBJ2-5	.	CATSRDRAGRETQYF	TGTGCCACCAGCAGAGATCGGGCAGGGAGGGAGACCCAGTACTTC
few	TRBV19	TRBJ2-2	.	CASQGNTGELFF	TGTGCCAGTCAGGGGAACACCGGGGAGCTGTTTTTT
.	TRBV15	TRBJ1-2	TRBD1	CATSRGTAQGYGYTF	TGTGCCACCAGCCGCGGGACAGCGCAGGGGTATGGCTACACCTTC
few	TRBV6-5	TRBJ1-1	.	CASSRQPTGTEAFF	TGTGCCAGCAGTAGACAACCCACTGGGACTGAAGCTTTCTTT
.	TRBV30	TRBJ2-7	.	CAWKAPLGKYEQYF	TGTGCCTGGAAGGCTCCTCTTGGGAAATACGAGCAGTACTTC
.	TRBV6-1	TRBJ2-3	.	CASSERPTDTQYF	TGTGCCAGCAGTGAACGGCCCACAGATACGCAGTATTTT
.	TRBV7-3	TRBJ2-5	.	CASSLSGRGSGETQYF	TGTGCCAGCAGCTTATCGGGCAGGGGAAGTGGGGAGACCCAGTACTTC
once	TRBV2	TRBJ2-1	.	CASSDSRVGNEQFF	TGTGCCAGCAGTGATTCCCGGGTAGGAAATGAGCAGTTCTTC
medium-sized	TRBV5-5	TRBJ2-5	.	CASSLVKETQYF	TGTGCCAGCAGCTTGGTTAAAGAGACCCAGTACTTC